These 19 T cell receptor beta chains were all obtained from the same sample, sequenced in a study of control samples from healthy donors and cancer patients. Data came from immunoSEQ multiplex PCR; TCRdb stores just in-frame clones and leaves some out. This sample yields some 200,000 clones, of which about 93% are seen a single time; approximately 1.5% belongs to the top ten. Sequenced material: blood. The receptors were sampled from a man in his forties or fifties in good health.

The rearrangement joins TRBV28 to TRBJ1-2; D is possibly TRBD1 (5 bases). V shed 6 bases and J shed 4 bases, with 15 bases lying between them. This CDR3 has 14 residues. From germline, CDR1 is MDHEN and CDR2 SYDVKM. The CDR3 DNA is TGTGCCAGCAGGACCCTACGGGGCTTCTATGGCTACACCTTC. Translating gives CASRTLRGFYGYTF.

The rearrangement links TRBV5-6 to TRBJ1-2; 9 positions agree with TRBD1. Germline V CDR1 and CDR2: SGHDT, YYEEEE. CDR3 length: 15 amino acids. J was trimmed by 5 bases and V by 6 bases; bases with no gene match: 11. The CDR3 nucleotides are TGTGCCAGCAACCCTCTTGGGACAGGGCCTTATGGCTACACCTTC. It encodes CASNPLGTGPYGYTF.

This clone came up once. The chain is built from TRBV2 and TRBJ2-5; maybe TRBD1 (7 bases). Germline values: CDR1 SNHLY, CDR2 FYNNEI. This CDR3 region has 14 residues. V was trimmed by 5 bases and J by 5 bases, leaving 15 bases between them. This CDR3 reads CASSRGGAGETQYF. CDR3 nucleotide sequence: TGTGCCAGCAGTCGAGGGGGCGCGGGGGAGACCCAGTACTTC.

The V and J genes are TRBV5-1 and TRBJ1-5; 9 positions agree with TRBD1. The CDR3 covers 14 residues. V was clipped by 3 bases and J by 7 bases; unmatched bases: 5. Per germline, CDR1 SGHRS and CDR2 YFSETQ. This chain's CDR3 is CASSWTGAEQPQHF. CDR3 coding DNA: TGCGCCAGCAGCTGGACAGGGGCTGAACAGCCCCAGCATTTT.

The chain recombines TRBV7-8 with TRBJ2-7, with D possibly TRBD1 on 5 matching bases. CDR1 is SGHVS and CDR2 is FQNEAQ in the germline V gene. V dropped 6 bases and J dropped 4 bases, with 16 bases sitting between them. The CDR3 runs 14 residues. This CDR3 is CASSSKGVGYEQYF. The CDR3 nucleotides read TGTGCCAGCAGTTCGAAAGGGGTGGGGTACGAGCAGTACTTC. Full variable domain (outside the CDR3, taken from reference TRBV7-8 and TRBJ2-7): GAGVSQSPRYKVAKRGQDVALRCDPISGHVSLFWYQQALGQGPEFLTYFQNEAQLDKSGLPSDRFFAERPEGSVSTLKIQRTQQEDSAVYLCASSSKGVGYEQYFGPGTRLTVT.

DNA of the CDR3: TGTGCCAGCAGTTTCCGGGGGATCTCTGGAAACACCATATATTTT. It encodes CASSFRGISGNTIYF. The chain joins TRBV27 to TRBJ1-3, with D perhaps matching TRBD1 (5 bases). Between the trimmed V and J ends, which lost 3 bases and 0 bases, there was a span of 9 bases. The CDR3 is 15 residues long. Germline CDR1 is MNHEY and CDR2 is SMNVEV (reference sequence).

The rearrangement links TRBV7-6 to TRBJ2-7; 13 bases match TRBD2. This CDR3 spans 15 amino acids. Germline V gene sequence: CDR1 SGHVS, CDR2 FNYEAQ. Trimming at V came to 4 bases and at J to 3 bases, leaving 3 bases not matched to a gene. In DNA form, the CDR3 reads TGTGCCAGCAGCTCATGGACTAGCGGGGGCTACGAGCAGTACTTC. Its protein product is CASSSWTSGGYEQYF.

The CDR3, as DNA: TGTGCCAGCAGCTTAGGCCGACAAGCCTATAATTCACCCCTCCACTTT. It translates to CASSLGRQAYNSPLHF. The chain is built from TRBV11-2 and TRBJ1-6; unclear D gene. This CDR3 has 16 amino acids. V shed 1 base and J shed 2 bases, with 9 bases lying between them. The germline V gene has CDR1 SGHAT and CDR2 FQNNGV.

The chain employs TRBV5-1 and TRBJ2-6; D is unresolved. V lost 0 bases, J lost 0 bases, and 4 bases lay in between. This CDR3 has 15 residues. CDR1 and CDR2 (germline): SGHRS, YFSETQ. The CDR3 DNA follows: TGCGCCAGCAGCTTGGTCGTCTCTGGGGCCAACGTCCTGACTTTC. This translates into CASSLVVSGANVLTF. Filled out from reference TRBV5-1 and TRBJ2-6, the complete variable domain reads KAGVTQTPRYLIKTRGQQVTLSCSPISGHRSVSWYQQTPGQGLQFLFEYFSETQRNKGNFPGRFSGRQFSNSRSEMNVSTLELGDSALYLCASSLVVSGANVLTFGAGSRLTVL.

The chain links TRBV19 to TRBJ1-1; no clear D. Germline lookup yields CDR1 LNHDA and CDR2 SQIVND (reference sequence). V was shortened by 2 bases and J by 0 bases, with 10 bases between the two germline ends. There are 15 residues in the CDR3. The CDR3 reads CASSIRSDMNTEAFF. CDR3 sequence (DNA): TGTGCCAGTAGTATAAGATCCGACATGAACACTGAAGCTTTCTTT.

Only a few counts were recorded for this clone. The rearrangement joins TRBV7-9 to TRBJ2-2; D is uncertain. The V end was cut by 1 base, the J end by 0 bases, with 6 bases between. Germline CDR1 SEHNR, CDR2 FQNEAQ (reference sequence). CDR3 size: 15 residues. The DNA of the CDR3 is TGTGCCAGCAGCTTAGGGATTCCGAACACCGGGGAGCTGTTTTTT. Translating it yields CASSLGIPNTGELFF. The variable domain in full, with the rest retrieved from reference TRBV7-9 and TRBJ2-2, is DTGVSQNPRHKITKRGQNVTFRCDPISEHNRLYWYRQTLGQGPEFLTYFQNEAQLEKSRLLSDRFSAERPKGSFSTLEIQRTEQGDSAMYLCASSLGIPNTGELFFGEGSRLTVL.

This chain connects TRBV4-1 to TRBJ2-7; tentatively, D is TRBD1 or TRBD2 (5 bases each). CDR3 size: 15 residues. Germline CDR1 MGHRA, CDR2 YSYEKL. Trimming pared 0 bases from V and 3 bases from J, leaving 12 bases between. CDR3 amino acids: CASSQDGDGLYEQYF. The CDR3 region has the DNA TGCGCCAGCAGCCAAGATGGGGACGGACTCTACGAGCAGTACTTC.

V is TRBV28 and J is TRBJ2-7; D unresolved. CDR3 length equals 14 residues. Germline V gene data show CDR1 as MDHEN and CDR2 as SYDVKM. V shed 6 bases and J shed 5 bases, with 17 bases lying between them. The CDR3 sequence: CASSSGGGGDEQYF. The DNA for the CDR3 is TGTGCCAGCAGCTCCGGCGGTGGTGGCGACGAGCAGTACTTC.

The chain combines TRBV27 with TRBJ1-1, with D tentatively TRBD1 (5 bases). CDR1 and CDR2 from the germline V gene are MNHEY and SMNVEV (reference sequence). This CDR3 contains 15 residues. Trimming took off 3 bases at V and 3 bases at J, with 14 bases between the two ends. This CDR3 is CASSFSDRGDTEAFF. In DNA form, the CDR3 reads TGTGCCAGCAGTTTTAGTGACAGAGGGGACACTGAAGCTTTCTTT.

CDR3 region: CASSLARGGELFF. CDR3 DNA: TGCGCCAGCAGCTTGGCCCGCGGTGGGGAGCTGTTTTTT. This chain uses TRBV5-1 with TRBJ2-2; D not certain. The CDR3 runs to 13 residues. V was pared by 0 bases and J by 8 bases, with 8 bases between. Germline CDR1 SGHRS, CDR2 YFSETQ.

The chain links TRBV7-6 to TRBJ2-2, with D perhaps given as TRBD1 or TRBD2 (5 bases each). Between the trimmed V and J ends, which lost 1 base and 2 bases, there was a span of 11 bases. The CDR3 runs to 16 residues. Germline lookup yields CDR1 SGHVS and CDR2 FNYEAQ. This CDR3 is CASSLVSGPNTGELFF. The CDR3, as DNA: TGTGCCAGCAGCTTAGTATCGGGGCCCAACACCGGGGAGCTGTTTTTT.

The chain uses TRBV5-5 and TRBJ2-1; D is ambiguous. From germline, CDR1 is SGHKS and CDR2 YYEKEE (reference sequence). Deletions cut 0 bases from V and 12 bases from J, with 16 bases between. The CDR3 length is 14 residues. Here the CDR3 reads CASSLDSGTVGQFF. The CDR3, as DNA: TGTGCCAGCAGCTTGGATTCCGGAACAGTTGGGCAGTTCTTC.

The V and J genes are TRBV7-2 and TRBJ1-1, with D perhaps TRBD1 (5 bases). V dropped 4 bases and J dropped 1 base, with 10 bases sitting between them. There are 14 residues in the CDR3. Germline values: CDR1 SGHTA, CDR2 FQGNSA. CDR3 amino acids: CASSWRGWNTEAFF. The CDR3, as DNA: TGTGCCAGCAGCTGGAGGGGATGGAACACTGAAGCTTTCTTT. The entire variable domain, with the rest obtained from reference TRBV7-2 and TRBJ1-1, is as follows: GAGVSQSPSNKVTEKGKDVELRCDPISGHTALYWYRQSLGQGLEFLIYFQGNSAPDKSGLPSDRFSAERTGGSVSTLTIQRTQQEDSAVYLCASSWRGWNTEAFFGQGTRLTVV.

The count of this clone is one. V is TRBV5-4 and J is TRBJ1-1; no clear D gene. With 0 bases removed from V and 0 bases from J, the gap between germline ends came to 9 bases. CDR1 is SGHNT, CDR2 YYREEE, per germline (reference sequence). The CDR3 covers 15 residues. Written as DNA, the CDR3 is TGTGCCAGCAGCTTGGCGACGGAATTGAACACTGAAGCTTTCTTT. It is translated as CASSLATELNTEAFF.